These 4 T cell receptor beta chains originate from one sample sequenced in a study of blood T cell repertoires in COVID-19. Sequencing was performed with immunoSEQ multiplex PCR; in TCRdb, only in-frame clones are kept and a portion is missing. The sample has roughly 330,000 clones, around 87% seen once. The sample consisted of PBMCs or T cells enriched from blood (not recorded which). These receptors were obtained from a woman aged 25 to 39 who had recovered from COVID-19.

The chain recombines TRBV19 with TRBJ2-7; D is possibly TRBD2 (6 bases). Germline V gene sequence: CDR1 LNHDA, CDR2 SQIVND (reference sequence). Trimming pared 1 base from V and 1 base from J, leaving 11 bases between. This CDR3 comprises 15 residues. CDR3 nucleotides: TGTGCCAGTAGTATAGTAGGGACTCCTTCCTACGAGCAGTACTTC. It is translated as CASSIVGTPSYEQYF.

This chain joins TRBV19 and TRBJ1-1, with D unresolved. V lost 2 bases and J lost 0, with 7 bases in between. Germline lookup yields CDR1 LNHDA and CDR2 SQIVND (reference sequence). CDR3 length: 14 amino acids. The chain's CDR3 is CASSINDMNTEAFF. CDR3 in DNA: TGTGCCAGTAGTATAAATGACATGAACACTGAAGCTTTCTTT.

The chain carries TRBV15 and TRBJ2-7; weak D call: TRBD1 (6 bases). The CDR3 runs to 15 residues. With 1 base removed from V and 4 bases from J, the gap between germline ends came to 14 bases. CDR1 is LNHNV and CDR2 is YYDKDF in the germline V gene (reference sequence). The CDR3 here is CATSRGWGTQYEQYF. As DNA, the CDR3 is TGTGCCACCAGCAGAGGGTGGGGGACACAATACGAGCAGTACTTC.

A few counts support this clone. For the CDR3, the DNA is TGTGCCAGTATATCCGACAGGGGGCCTGGAAACACCATATATTTT. Its protein is CASISDRGPGNTIYF. The chain is built from TRBV19 and TRBJ1-3, with 10 bases matching TRBD1. CDR1 and CDR2 from the germline V gene are LNHDA and SQIVND (reference sequence). The trim removed 7 bases at V and 2 bases at J, leaving 5 bases unmatched. The length of the CDR3 is 15 residues.